This T cell receptor (beta chain) was retrieved from a study of T cell responses to AZD1222 COVID-19 vaccine. Study results and caveats: Clonal diversity may have been underestimated, and the donors were mostly white British, with more females than males.

V was clipped by 4 bases and J by 5 bases; unmatched bases: 15. The CDR3 is 17 residues long. Germline V CDR1 and CDR2: LNHDA, SQIVND (reference sequence). Profiled with immunoSEQ multiplex PCR; TCRdb holds only in-frame clones, not every one. The sample lists more than 70,000 clones, approximately 83% occurring once. This clone was counted once. Antigen unknown. This sample comprised peripheral blood, obtained on day 0 of AZD1222 vaccination. The chain is built from TRBV19 and TRBJ1-1; TRBD1 matches 8 bases. The receptor was isolated from an adult in good health. CDR3 loop: CASSTNPGQARPTEAFF. The CDR3 DNA follows: TGTGCCAGTAGTACCAATCCGGGACAGGCGCGACCAACTGAAGCTTTCTTT.